Here is one T cell receptor (beta chain) with its context. Antigen unknown. Across several immunoSEQ plates, the genomic DNA of each subset was split evenly. Assay: immunoSEQ multiplex PCR; the TCRdb copy retains only in-frame clones and omits some. The table includes under 2.5 million clones, 85% to 95% detected once. This CDR3 comprises 15 residues. The V end lost 2 bases, the J end lost 2 bases, and 12 bases lay between the germline ends. CDR1 is SGHTA and CDR2 is FQGNSA in the germline V gene. The source of the sample is a study of shared clonotypes between healthy human individuals. Study in general: Contributing individuals were a couple of females and three males aged 18 to 49. Each donor's CD4 naive and CD4 memory cells filled three plates apiece, CD8 naive two, and CD8 memory one.

The study, taken as a whole, reports: Memory subsets generally showed smaller estimated richness than naive subsets did.

The chain has TRBV7-2 and TRBJ2-5; D is tentatively TRBD1 or TRBD2 (5 bases each). This clonotype was obtained from a man aged 18 to 30 in good health. Some clones in this sample may be carry-over from other donors' samples. What was sequenced was naive CD4+ T cells from PBMCs. Indicated subset: CD45RA+ positively selected. For the CDR3, the DNA is TGTGCCAGCAGCTTATCAGGGACGGAGCAAGAGACCCAGTACTTC. Translating it yields CASSLSGTEQETQYF.